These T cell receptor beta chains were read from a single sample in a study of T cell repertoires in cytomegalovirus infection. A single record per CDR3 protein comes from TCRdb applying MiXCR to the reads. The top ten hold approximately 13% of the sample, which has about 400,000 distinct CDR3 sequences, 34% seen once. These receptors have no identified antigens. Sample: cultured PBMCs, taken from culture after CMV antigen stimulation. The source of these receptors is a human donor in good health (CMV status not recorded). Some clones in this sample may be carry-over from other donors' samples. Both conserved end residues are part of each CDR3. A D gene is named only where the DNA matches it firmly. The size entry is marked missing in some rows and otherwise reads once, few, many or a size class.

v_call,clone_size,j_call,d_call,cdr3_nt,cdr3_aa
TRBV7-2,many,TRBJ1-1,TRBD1,TGTGCCAGCAGCCGACAATCAGGGGGAGTTGGTACTGAAGCTTTCTTT,CASSRQSGGVGTEAFF
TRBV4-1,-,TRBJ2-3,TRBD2,TGCGCCAGCAGCCAAGATTCACTAGCGGGGACGGTTGGTACGCAGTATTTT,CASSQDSLAGTVGTQYF
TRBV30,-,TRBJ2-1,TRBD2,TGTGCCTGGAGCGCGGGAGGCCTAATCTACAATGAGCAGTTCTTC,CAWSAGGLIYNEQFF
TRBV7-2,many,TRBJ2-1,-,TGTGCCAGCAGCTTAGGCCAGCGACCACGTAATGAGCAGTTCTTC,CASSLGQRPRNEQFF
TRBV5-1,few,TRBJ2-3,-,TGCGCCAGCAGCTTGGCCCCCTCCCCCACAGATACGCAGTATTTT,CASSLAPSPTDTQYF
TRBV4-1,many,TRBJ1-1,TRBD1,TGCGCCAGCAGCCATCCAGACAGGGAGGGGACTGAAGCTTTCTTT,CASSHPDREGTEAFF
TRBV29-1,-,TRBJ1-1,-,TGCAGCGTTGGGACCAGGGTCGGGGTGGATCCCTCTGAAGCTTTCTTT,CSVGTRVGVDPSEAFF
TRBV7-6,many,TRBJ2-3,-,TGTGCCAGCAGCTCAATTGGCGGCGCTAGCACAGATACGCAGTATTTT,CASSSIGGASTDTQYF
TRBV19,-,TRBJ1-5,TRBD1,TGTGCCAGTAGGCCGGACAGGGGTCGATATCAGCCCCAGCATTTT,CASRPDRGRYQPQHF
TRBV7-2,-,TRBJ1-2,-,TGTGCCAGCAGCTTAGGAACAGTGATGACTAACTATGGCTACACCTTC,CASSLGTVMTNYGYTF
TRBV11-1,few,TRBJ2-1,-,TGTGCCAGCAGCTTAGGGGCCTTTGACACTCCCTGGGGTGAGCAGTTCTTC,CASSLGAFDTPWGEQFF
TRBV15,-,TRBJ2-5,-,TGTGCCACCAGCAGAGATCTAGGGAGAGCACAAGAGACCCAGTACTTC,CATSRDLGRAQETQYF
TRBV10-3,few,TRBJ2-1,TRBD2,TGTGCCCTAACTAGCGGCCTCACCAATGAGCAGTTCTTC,CALTSGLTNEQFF
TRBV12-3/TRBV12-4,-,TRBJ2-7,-,TGTGCCAGCAGTCCCCGGGCCTTCTACGAGCAGTACTTC,CASSPRAFYEQYF
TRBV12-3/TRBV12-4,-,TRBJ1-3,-,TGTGCCAGCAGTTTTTACGGCGAGGGTGACACCATATATTTT,CASSFYGEGDTIYF
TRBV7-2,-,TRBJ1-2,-,TGTGCCAGCATCCCGACAGCAAACTATGGCTACACCTTC,CASIPTANYGYTF
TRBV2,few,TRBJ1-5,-,TGTGCCAGCAGCATCAGGGTCTTGGGCAATCAGCCCCAGCATTTT,CASSIRVLGNQPQHF
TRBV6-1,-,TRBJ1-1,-,TGTGCCAGCAGTGAAGGCGGGGGGACTGAAGCTTTCTTT,CASSEGGGTEAFF
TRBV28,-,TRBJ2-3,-,TGTGCCAGCAGTTTCCCCCCCCAGGGGCTTGACACAGATACGCAGTATTTT,CASSFPPQGLDTDTQYF
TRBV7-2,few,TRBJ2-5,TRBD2,TGTGCCAGCAGCATAAAAACCAGCGGGAGCGGGGTAGAGACCCAGTACTTC,CASSIKTSGSGVETQYF
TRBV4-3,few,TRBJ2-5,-,TGCGCCAGGGACCCACAAGAGACCCAGTACTTC,CARDPQETQYF
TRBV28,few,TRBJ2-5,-,TGTGCCAGCAGGGACGCCGCGCTAGTCGGAGAGACCCAGTACTTC,CASRDAALVGETQYF
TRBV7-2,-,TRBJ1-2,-,TGTGCCAGCAGCCCGCGGCTAACGGACAGTAACTATGGCTACACCTTC,CASSPRLTDSNYGYTF
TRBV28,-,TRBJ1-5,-,TGTGCCAGCAGTTTATTGGGTTTCGGACAGCCCCAGCATTTT,CASSLLGFGQPQHF
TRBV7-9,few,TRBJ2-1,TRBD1,TGTGCCAGCAGCTTAGGGGCGGACAGGTACTCCTACAATGAGCAGTTCTTC,CASSLGADRYSYNEQFF
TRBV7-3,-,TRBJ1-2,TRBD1,TGTGCCAGCAGTCCAGACAGGGAGATCTATGGCTACACCTTC,CASSPDREIYGYTF
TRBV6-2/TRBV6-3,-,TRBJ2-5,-,TGTGCCAGCAGTTATAGGGACGGATTCCAAGAGACCCAGTACTTC,CASSYRDGFQETQYF
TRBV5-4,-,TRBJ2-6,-,TGTGCCAGCAGCTTCGGGCAACCTGGGGCCAACGTCCTGACTTTC,CASSFGQPGANVLTF
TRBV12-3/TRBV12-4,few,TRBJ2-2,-,TGTGCCAGCAGTCCCAGGGGACTCCAAAACACCGGGGAGCTGTTTTTT,CASSPRGLQNTGELFF
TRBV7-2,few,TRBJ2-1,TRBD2,TGTGCCAGCGCCCGGGACTACTACAATGAGCAGTTCTTC,CASARDYYNEQFF